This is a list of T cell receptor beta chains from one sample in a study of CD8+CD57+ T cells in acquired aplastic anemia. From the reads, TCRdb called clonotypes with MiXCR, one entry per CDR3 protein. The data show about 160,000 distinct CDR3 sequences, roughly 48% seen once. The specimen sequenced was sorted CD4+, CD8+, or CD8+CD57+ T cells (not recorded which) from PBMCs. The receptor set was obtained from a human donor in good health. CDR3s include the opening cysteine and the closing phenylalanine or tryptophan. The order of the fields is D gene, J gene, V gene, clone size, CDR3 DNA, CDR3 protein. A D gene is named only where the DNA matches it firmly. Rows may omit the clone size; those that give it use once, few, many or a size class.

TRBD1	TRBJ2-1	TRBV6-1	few	TGTGCCAGCAGTGGGTCCCGGGACAGGGGACCTACCTACAATGAGCAGTTCTTC	CASSGSRDRGPTYNEQFF
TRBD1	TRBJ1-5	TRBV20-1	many	TGCAGTGCTAGAGGACAGGGACCAAATCAGCCCCAGCATTTT	CSARGQGPNQPQHF
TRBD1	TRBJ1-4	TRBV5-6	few	TGTGCCAGCAGCTTCGGGACCGGGACAGGGGCCGCTGGATTTAAAAAACTGTTTTTT	CASSFGTGTGAAGFKKLFF
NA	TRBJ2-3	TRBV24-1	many	TGTGCCACCAGTGATGCCCCCGGTAGCACAGATACGCAGTATTTT	CATSDAPGSTDTQYF
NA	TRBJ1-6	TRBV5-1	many	TGCGCCAGCAGCTTGGAAGCGGGAAATTCACCCCTCCACTTT	CASSLEAGNSPLHF
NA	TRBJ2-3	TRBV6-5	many	TGTGCCAGCAGTTACGGAAGCTTGGATACGCAGTATTTT	CASSYGSLDTQYF
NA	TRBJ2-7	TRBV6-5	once	TGTGCCAGCAGTTACACGGACTTTCCACAGGACGAGCAGTACTTC	CASSYTDFPQDEQYF
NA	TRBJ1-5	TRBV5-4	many	TGTGCCAGCAGCTTGGGAGGGGCAGGGATGGCTCAGCCCCAGCATTTT	CASSLGGAGMAQPQHF
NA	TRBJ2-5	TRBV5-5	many	TGTGCCAGCAGCCAGACATGGCAGGGGACCCAGTACTTC	CASSQTWQGTQYF
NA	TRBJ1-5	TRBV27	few	TGTGCCAGCAGTTTATCTCGGGAGAGCAATCAGCCCCAGCATTTT	CASSLSRESNQPQHF
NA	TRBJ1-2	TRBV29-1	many	TGCAGCATGATCGGGACACATAACTATGGCTACACCTTC	CSMIGTHNYGYTF
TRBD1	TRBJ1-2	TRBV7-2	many	TGTGCCAGCAGCTCGACAGGGGGCCTGATCTATGGCTACACCTTC	CASSSTGGLIYGYTF
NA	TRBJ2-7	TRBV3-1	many	TGTGCCAGCAATAACGGCGGGGCTGGCGAGCAGTACTTC	CASNNGGAGEQYF
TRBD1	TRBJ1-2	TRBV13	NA	TGTGCCAGCAGCCGTGACCAAACAGGGGCCTATGGCTACACCTTC	CASSRDQTGAYGYTF
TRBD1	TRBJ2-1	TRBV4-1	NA	TGCGCCAGCAGCCAAGATCTGACAGGGGGGTCCTACAATGAGCAGTTCTTC	CASSQDLTGGSYNEQFF
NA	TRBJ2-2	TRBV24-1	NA	TGTGCCAGCAGCTTAGGCCGAGGACGGCCGAACACCGGGGAGCTGTTTTTT	CASSLGRGRPNTGELFF
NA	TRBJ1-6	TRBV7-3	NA	TGTGCCAGCAGCTCGGGGGCTGGAAATTCACCCCTCCACTTT	CASSSGAGNSPLHF
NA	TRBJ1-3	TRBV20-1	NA	TGCAGTGCTAGAGACAGCTCGACAGGCTCTGGAAACACCATATATTTT	CSARDSSTGSGNTIYF
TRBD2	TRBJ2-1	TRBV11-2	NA	TGTGCCAGCAGCTTTAGACTAGCGGGAGTGTACAATGAGCAGTTCTTC	CASSFRLAGVYNEQFF